The following is a TCR beta chain sequence with its context. Its antigen is not identified. This sample was included in a study of T cells in Graves' hyperthyroidism and ophthalmopathy. Study-wide results and limits: Clonotypes that were expanded in thyroid above 0.001 mostly appeared in blood too.

The source material, RNA transcripts, was used to amplify TCR beta CDR3 regions. TCR CDR3 underwent first-round RT-PCR with the HTBI primer set. TCRdb re-derived calls from the multiplex PCR reads in MiXCR, one entry per CDR3 protein. The table has 600,000 to 800,000 distinct CDR3 sequences, around 40% seen once. Germline values: CDR1 SGHAT, CDR2 FQNNGV. V dropped 0 bases and J dropped 6 bases, with 9 bases sitting between them. This CDR3 spans 15 amino acids. This chain links TRBV11-2 with TRBJ1-6; TRBD1 might be the D (6 bases). Material: blood. This clonotype originated in a woman aged 40-49 years with Graves' hyperthyroidism. CDR3 region: CASSLEGAPNSPLHF. The DNA of the CDR3 is TGTGCCAGCAGCTTAGAGGGGGCGCCTAATTCACCCCTCCACTTT. The full variable domain, completed using reference TRBV11-2 and TRBJ1-6, is EAGVAQSPRYKIIEKRQSVAFWCNPISGHATLYWYQQILGQGPKLLIQFQNNGVVDDSQLPKDRFSAERLKGVDSTLKIQPAKLEDSAVYLCASSLEGAPNSPLHFGNGTRLTVT.